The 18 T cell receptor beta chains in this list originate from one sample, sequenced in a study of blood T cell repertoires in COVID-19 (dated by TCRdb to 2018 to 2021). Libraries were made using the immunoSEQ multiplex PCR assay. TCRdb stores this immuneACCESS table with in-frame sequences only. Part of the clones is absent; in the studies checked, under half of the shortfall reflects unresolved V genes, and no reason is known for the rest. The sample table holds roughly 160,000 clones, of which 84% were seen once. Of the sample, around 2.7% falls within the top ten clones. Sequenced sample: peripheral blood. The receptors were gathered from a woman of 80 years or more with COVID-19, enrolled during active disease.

The CDR3, as DNA: TGTGCCAGCTCACCCCTGGGCGGGGGCACAGATACGCAGTATTTT. Amino acids: CASSPLGGGTDTQYF. This chain uses TRBV18 with TRBJ2-3; maybe TRBD2 (6 bases). The V gene's germline CDR1 is KGHSH and CDR2 LQKENI. V shed 3 bases and J shed 1 base, with 11 bases lying between them. This CDR3 comprises 15 residues.

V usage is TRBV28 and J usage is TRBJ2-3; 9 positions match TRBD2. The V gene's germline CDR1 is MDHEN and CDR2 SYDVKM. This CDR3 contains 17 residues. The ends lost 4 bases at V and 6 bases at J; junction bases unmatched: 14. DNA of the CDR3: TGTGCCAGCAGTTCATATGGGACTAGCCCTTTAAGGGATACGCAGTATTTT. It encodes CASSSYGTSPLRDTQYF.

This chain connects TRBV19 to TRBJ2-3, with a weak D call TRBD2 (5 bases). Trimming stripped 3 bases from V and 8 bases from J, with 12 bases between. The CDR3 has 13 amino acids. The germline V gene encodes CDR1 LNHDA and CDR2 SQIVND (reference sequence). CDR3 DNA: TGTGCCAGTAGTATTGAGGGTAGGGCTACGCAGTATTTT. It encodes CASSIEGRATQYF. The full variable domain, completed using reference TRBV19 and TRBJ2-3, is DGGITQSPKYLFRKEGQNVTLSCEQNLNHDAMYWYRQDPGQGLRLIYYSQIVNDFQKGDIAEGYSVSREKKESFPLTVTSAQKNPTAFYLCASSIEGRATQYFGPGTRLTVL.

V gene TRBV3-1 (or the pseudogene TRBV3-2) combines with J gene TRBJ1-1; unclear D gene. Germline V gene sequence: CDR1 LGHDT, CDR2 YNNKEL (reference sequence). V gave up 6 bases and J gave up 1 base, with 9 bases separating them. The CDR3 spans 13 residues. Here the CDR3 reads CASRPQENTEAFF. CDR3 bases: TGTGCCAGCAGACCCCAGGAGAACACTGAAGCTTTCTTT.

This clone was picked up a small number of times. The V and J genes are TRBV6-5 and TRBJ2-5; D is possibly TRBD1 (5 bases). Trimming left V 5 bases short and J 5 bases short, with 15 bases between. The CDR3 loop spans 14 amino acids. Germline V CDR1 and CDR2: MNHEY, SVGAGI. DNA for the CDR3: TGTGCCAGCAGTCCTGCAGGGATTTGGGAGACCCAGTACTTC. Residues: CASSPAGIWETQYF.

As DNA, the CDR3 is TGTGCTAGTGGTTTGACAGGTCCCGGAAACACCATATATTTT. Translation: CASGLTGPGNTIYF. The chain has TRBV12-5 and TRBJ1-3; TRBD1 might be the D (5 bases). This CDR3 has 14 residues. In germline, CDR1 is LGHNT, CDR2 FRNRAP. Trimming removed 2 bases from V and 4 bases from J, with 9 bases in between. The variable domain in full, completed from reference TRBV12-5 and TRBJ1-3, reads DARVTQTPRHKVTEMGQEVTMRCQPILGHNTVFWYRQTMMQGLELLAYFRNRAPLDDSGMPKDRFSAEMPDATLATLKIQPSEPRDSAVYFCASGLTGPGNTIYFGEGSWLTVV.

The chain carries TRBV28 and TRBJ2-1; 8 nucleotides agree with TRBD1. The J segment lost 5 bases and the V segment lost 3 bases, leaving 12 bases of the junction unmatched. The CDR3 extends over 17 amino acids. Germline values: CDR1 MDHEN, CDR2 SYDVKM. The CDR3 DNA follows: TGTGCCAGCAGTTTGATCCAGGGGGCCCTAAGGGACAATGAGCAGTTCTTC. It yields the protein CASSLIQGALRDNEQFF.

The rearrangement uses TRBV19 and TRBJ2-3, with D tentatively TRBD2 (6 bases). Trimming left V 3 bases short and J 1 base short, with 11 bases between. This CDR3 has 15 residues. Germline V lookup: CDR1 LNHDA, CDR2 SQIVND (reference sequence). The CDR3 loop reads CASSIGGVGTDTQYF. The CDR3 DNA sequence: TGTGCCAGTAGTATCGGCGGGGTAGGCACAGATACGCAGTATTTT. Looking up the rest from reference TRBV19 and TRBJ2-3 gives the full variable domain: DGGITQSPKYLFRKEGQNVTLSCEQNLNHDAMYWYRQDPGQGLRLIYYSQIVNDFQKGDIAEGYSVSREKKESFPLTVTSAQKNPTAFYLCASSIGGVGTDTQYFGPGTRLTVL.

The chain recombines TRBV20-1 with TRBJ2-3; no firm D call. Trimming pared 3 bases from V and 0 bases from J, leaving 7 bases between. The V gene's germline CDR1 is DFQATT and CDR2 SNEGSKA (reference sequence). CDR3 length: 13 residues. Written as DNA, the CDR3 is TGCAGTGCTAGTAAAACTAGCACAGATACGCAGTATTTT. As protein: CSASKTSTDTQYF.

CDR3 in DNA: TGTGCCAGCAGCTTAAATCTTCCGGCAGCGATGGGCGGGGAGCTGTTTTTT. Translation gives CASSLNLPAAMGGELFF. The chain recombines TRBV7-3 with TRBJ2-2; D gene uncertain. CDR3 length equals 17 residues. Germline V gene data show CDR1 as SGHTA and CDR2 as FQGTGA. V was trimmed by 1 base and J by 7 bases, leaving 19 bases between them.

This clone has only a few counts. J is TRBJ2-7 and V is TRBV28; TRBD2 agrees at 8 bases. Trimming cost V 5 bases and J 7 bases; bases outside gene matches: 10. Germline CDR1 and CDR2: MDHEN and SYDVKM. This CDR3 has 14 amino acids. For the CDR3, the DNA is TGTGCCAGCAGTGGGGGACTAGTCGGGTATGAGCAGTACTTC. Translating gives CASSGGLVGYEQYF.

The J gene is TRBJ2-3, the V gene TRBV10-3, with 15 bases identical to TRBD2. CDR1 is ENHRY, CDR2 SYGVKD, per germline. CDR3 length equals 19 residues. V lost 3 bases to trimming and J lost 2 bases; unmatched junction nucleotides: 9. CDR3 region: CAISDAPGLAGGFTDTQYF. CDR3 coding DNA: TGTGCCATCAGTGACGCCCCGGGACTAGCGGGGGGCTTCACAGATACGCAGTATTTT.

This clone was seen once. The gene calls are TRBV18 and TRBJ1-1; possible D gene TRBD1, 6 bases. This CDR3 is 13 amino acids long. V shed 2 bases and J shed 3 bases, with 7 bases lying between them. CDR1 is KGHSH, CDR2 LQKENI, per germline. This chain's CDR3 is CASSPNRDTEAFF. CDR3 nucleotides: TGTGCCAGCTCACCAAACAGGGACACTGAAGCTTTCTTT.

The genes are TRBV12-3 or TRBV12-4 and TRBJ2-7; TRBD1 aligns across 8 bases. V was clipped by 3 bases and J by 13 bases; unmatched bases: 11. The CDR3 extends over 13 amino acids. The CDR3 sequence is CASSFLSGTGIYF. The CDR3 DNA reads TGTGCCAGCAGTTTTTTATCAGGGACAGGCATCTACTTC.

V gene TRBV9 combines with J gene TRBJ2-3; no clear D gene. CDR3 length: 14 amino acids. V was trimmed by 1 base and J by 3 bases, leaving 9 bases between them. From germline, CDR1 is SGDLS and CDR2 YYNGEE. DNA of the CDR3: TGTGCCAGCAGCGTATTCCCCGGTACAGATACGCAGTATTTT. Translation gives CASSVFPGTDTQYF.

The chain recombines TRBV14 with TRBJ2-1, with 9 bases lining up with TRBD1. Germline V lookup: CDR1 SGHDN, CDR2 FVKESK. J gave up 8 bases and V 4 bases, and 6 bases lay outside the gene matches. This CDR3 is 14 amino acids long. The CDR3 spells CASSRDRGGDEQFF. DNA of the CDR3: TGTGCCAGCAGCCGCGACAGGGGGGGGGATGAGCAGTTCTTC.

The CDR3 bases are TGTGCCAGCAGTCCAGGACTGGGGACTGAAGCTTTCTTT. It is translated as CASSPGLGTEAFF. This chain joins TRBV5-4 and TRBJ1-1; D unresolved. Germline CDR1 and CDR2: SGHNT and YYREEE (reference sequence). V lost 5 bases and J 5 bases, leaving 13 bases between the germline ends. CDR3 size: 13 residues.

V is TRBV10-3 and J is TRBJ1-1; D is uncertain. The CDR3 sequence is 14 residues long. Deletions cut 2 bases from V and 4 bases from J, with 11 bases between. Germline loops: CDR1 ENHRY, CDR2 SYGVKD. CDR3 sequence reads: CAISEAGGITEAFF. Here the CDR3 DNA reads TGTGCCATCAGTGAGGCGGGAGGGATCACTGAAGCTTTCTTT.